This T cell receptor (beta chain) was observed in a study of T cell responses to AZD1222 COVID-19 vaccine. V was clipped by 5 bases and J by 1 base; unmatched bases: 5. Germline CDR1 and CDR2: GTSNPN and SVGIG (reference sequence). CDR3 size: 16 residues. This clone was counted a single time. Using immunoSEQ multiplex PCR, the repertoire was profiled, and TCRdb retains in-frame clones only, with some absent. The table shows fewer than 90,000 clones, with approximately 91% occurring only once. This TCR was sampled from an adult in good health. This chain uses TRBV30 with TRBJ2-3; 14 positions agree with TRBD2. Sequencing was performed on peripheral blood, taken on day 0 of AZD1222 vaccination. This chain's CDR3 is CAWGLAGGGRTDTQYF. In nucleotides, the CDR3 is TGTGCCTGGGGACTAGCGGGAGGAGGGCGCACAGATACGCAGTATTTT.